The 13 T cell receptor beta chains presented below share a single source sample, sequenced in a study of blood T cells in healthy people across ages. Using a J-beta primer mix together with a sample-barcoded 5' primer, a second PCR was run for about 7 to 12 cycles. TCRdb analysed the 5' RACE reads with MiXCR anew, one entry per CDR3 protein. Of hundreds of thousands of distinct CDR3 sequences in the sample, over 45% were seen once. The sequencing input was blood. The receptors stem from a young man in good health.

The chain's CDR3 is CASSHPGRRETQYF. The CDR3 nucleotides read TGTGCCAGCAGCCACCCGGGGCGAAGAGAGACCCAGTACTTC. The chain joins TRBV7-2 to TRBJ2-5; D possibly uses TRBD1 or TRBD2 (5 bases each). In germline, CDR1 is SGHTA, CDR2 FQGNSA. Trimming shortened V by 5 bases and J by 4 bases, and 14 bases separated the two germline ends. This CDR3 is 14 amino acids long.

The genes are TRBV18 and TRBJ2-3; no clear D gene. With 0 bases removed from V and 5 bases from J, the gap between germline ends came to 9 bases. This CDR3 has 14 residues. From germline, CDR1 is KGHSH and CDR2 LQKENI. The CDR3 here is CASSPPVERDTQYF. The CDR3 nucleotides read TGTGCCAGCTCACCACCGGTTGAGCGAGATACGCAGTATTTT.

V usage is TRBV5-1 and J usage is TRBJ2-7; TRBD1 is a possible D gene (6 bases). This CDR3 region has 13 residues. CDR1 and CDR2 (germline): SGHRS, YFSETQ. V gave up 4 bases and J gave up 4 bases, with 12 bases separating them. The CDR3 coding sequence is TGCGCCAGCAGCCCTCATACAGGGTACGAGCAGTACTTC. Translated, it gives CASSPHTGYEQYF. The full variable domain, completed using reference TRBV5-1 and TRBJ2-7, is KAGVTQTPRYLIKTRGQQVTLSCSPISGHRSVSWYQQTPGQGLQFLFEYFSETQRNKGNFPGRFSGRQFSNSRSEMNVSTLELGDSALYLCASSPHTGYEQYFGPGTRLTVT.

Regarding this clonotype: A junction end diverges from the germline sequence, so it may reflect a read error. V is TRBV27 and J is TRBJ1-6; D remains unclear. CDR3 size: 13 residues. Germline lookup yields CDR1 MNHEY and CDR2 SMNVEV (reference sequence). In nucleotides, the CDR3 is TGTGCCAGCAGTGTATCAGCAGATTCACCCCTCCACTTT. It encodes CASSVSADSPLHF.

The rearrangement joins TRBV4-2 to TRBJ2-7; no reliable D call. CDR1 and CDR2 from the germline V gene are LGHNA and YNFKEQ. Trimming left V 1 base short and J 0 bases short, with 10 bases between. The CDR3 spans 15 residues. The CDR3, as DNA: TGTGCCAGCAGCCAAGGGTTGTTGGACTCCTACGAGCAGTACTTC. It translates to CASSQGLLDSYEQYF.

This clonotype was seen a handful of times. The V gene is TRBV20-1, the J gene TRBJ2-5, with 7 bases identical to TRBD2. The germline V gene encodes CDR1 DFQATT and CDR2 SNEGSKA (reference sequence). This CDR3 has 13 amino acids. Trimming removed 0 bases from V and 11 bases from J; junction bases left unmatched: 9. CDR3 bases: TGCAGTGCTAGAGAAGCGGGAATTGGGGTGCAGTACTTC. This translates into CSAREAGIGVQYF.

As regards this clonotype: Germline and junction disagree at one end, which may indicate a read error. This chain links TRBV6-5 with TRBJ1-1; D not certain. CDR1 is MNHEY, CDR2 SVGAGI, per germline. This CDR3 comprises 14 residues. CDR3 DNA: TGTGCCAGCAGGCCTACCGGGGTAGGCACTGGAGCTTTCTTT. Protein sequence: CASRPTGVGTGAFF.

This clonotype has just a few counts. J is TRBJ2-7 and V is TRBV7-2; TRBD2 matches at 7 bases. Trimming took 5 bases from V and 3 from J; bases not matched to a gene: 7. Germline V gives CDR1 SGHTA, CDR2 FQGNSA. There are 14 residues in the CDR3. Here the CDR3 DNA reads TGTGCCAGCAGCGATAGCGGGCGTTTCTACGAGCAGTACTTC. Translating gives CASSDSGRFYEQYF.

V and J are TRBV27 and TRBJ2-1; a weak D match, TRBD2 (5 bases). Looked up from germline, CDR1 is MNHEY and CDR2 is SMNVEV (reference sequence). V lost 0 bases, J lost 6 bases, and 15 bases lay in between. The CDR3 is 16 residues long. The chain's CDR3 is CASSLSGSGWANEQFF. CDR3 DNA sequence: TGTGCCAGCAGTTTATCTGGTTCGGGGTGGGCCAATGAGCAGTTCTTC.

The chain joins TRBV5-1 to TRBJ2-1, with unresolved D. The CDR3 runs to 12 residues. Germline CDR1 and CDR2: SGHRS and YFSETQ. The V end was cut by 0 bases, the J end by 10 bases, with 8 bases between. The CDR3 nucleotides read TGCGCCAGCAGCTTGGGATCCTTAGAGCAGTTCTTC. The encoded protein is CASSLGSLEQFF.

The chain's CDR3 is CASSIYRVGDYEQYF. The CDR3 bases are TGTGCCAGCAGCATCTACAGGGTCGGGGACTACGAGCAGTACTTC. The chain recombines TRBV7-8 with TRBJ2-5; perhaps TRBD1 as D (6 bases). The J call may be wrong; the DNA end is better matched by TRBJ2-7. CDR1 and CDR2 (germline): SGHVS, FQNEAQ. The CDR3 totals 15 residues.

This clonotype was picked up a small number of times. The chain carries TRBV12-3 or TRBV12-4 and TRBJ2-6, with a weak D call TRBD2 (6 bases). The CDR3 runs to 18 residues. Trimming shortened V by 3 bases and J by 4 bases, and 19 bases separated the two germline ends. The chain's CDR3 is CASSLLGEVVFGANVLTF. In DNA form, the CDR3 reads TGTGCCAGCAGTTTGCTTGGGGAGGTAGTTTTCGGGGCCAACGTCCTGACTTTC.

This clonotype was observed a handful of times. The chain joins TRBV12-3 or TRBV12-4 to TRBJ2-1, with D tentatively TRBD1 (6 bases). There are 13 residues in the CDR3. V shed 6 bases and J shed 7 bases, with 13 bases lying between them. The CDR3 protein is CASRPGDNNEQFF. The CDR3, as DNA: TGTGCCAGCAGGCCAGGGGATAATAATGAGCAGTTCTTC.